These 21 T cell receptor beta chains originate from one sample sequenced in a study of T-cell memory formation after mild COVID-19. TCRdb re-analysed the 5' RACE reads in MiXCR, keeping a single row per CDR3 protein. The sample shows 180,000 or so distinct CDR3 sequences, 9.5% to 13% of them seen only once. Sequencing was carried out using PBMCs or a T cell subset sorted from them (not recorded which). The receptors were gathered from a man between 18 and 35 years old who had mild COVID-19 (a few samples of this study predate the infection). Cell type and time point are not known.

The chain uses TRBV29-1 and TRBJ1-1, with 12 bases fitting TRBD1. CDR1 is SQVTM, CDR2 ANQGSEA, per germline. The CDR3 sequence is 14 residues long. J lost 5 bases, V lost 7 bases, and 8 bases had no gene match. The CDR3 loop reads CSGRGTGGETEAFF. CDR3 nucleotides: TGCAGCGGACGCGGGACAGGGGGCGAAACTGAAGCTTTCTTT.

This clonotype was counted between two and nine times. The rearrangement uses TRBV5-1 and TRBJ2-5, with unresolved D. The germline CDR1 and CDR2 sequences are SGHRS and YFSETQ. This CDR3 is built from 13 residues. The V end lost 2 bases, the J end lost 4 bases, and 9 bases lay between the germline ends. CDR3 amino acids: CASSLQSPETQYF. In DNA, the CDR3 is TGCGCCAGCAGCTTACAGAGTCCAGAGACCCAGTACTTC. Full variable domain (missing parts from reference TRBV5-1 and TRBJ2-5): KAGVTQTPRYLIKTRGQQVTLSCSPISGHRSVSWYQQTPGQGLQFLFEYFSETQRNKGNFPGRFSGRQFSNSRSEMNVSTLELGDSALYLCASSLQSPETQYFGPGTRLLVL.

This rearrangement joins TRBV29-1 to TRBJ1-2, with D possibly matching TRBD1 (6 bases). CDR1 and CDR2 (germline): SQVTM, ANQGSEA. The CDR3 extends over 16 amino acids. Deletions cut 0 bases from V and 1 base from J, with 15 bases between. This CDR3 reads CSVEDPDRWVNYGYTF. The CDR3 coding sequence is TGCAGCGTTGAAGATCCGGACAGATGGGTTAACTATGGCTACACCTTC.

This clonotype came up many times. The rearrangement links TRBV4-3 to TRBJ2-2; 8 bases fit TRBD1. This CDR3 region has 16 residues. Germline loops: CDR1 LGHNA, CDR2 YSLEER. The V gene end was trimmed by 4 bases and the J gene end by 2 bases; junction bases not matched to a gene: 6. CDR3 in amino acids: CASSLGTGDNTGELFF. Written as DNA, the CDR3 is TGCGCCAGCAGCCTAGGGACAGGAGATAACACCGGGGAGCTGTTTTTT.

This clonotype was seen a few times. CDR3 coding DNA: TGTGCCAGCTCACCGGGACAGAATCTGGGGCAGCCCCAGCATTTT. Translation: CASSPGQNLGQPQHF. The rearrangement uses TRBV18 and TRBJ1-5, with 7 nucleotides matching TRBD1. The CDR3 covers 15 residues. Germline V gene lookup returns CDR1 KGHSH and CDR2 LQKENI. Trimming at V came to 3 bases and at J to 7 bases, leaving 9 bases not matched to a gene.

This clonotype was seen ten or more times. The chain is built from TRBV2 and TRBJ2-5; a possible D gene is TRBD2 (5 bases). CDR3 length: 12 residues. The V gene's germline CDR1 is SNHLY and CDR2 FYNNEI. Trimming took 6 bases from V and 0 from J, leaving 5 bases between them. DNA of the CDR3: TGTGCCAGCAGGGGAGACCAAGAGACCCAGTACTTC. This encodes CASRGDQETQYF.

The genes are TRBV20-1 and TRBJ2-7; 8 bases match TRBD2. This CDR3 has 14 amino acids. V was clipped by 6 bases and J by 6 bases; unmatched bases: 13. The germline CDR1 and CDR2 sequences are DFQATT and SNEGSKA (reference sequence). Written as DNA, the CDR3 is TGCAGTGCAATAGGCGGGGGGCGGATTCGCGAGCAGTACTTC. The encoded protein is CSAIGGGRIREQYF.

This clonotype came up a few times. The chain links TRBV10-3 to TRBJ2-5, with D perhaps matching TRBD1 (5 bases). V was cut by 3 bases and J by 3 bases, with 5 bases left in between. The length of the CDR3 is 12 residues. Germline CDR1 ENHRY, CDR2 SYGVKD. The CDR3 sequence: CAISDREETQYF. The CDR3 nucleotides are TGTGCCATCAGTGACAGGGAAGAGACCCAGTACTTC.

CDR3: CASSQEGKGGSGSPLHF. In DNA, the CDR3 is TGTGCCAGCAGCCAAGAGGGGAAAGGGGGCAGTGGTTCACCCCTCCACTTT. This chain uses TRBV4-2 with TRBJ1-6, with 7 nucleotides matching TRBD1. Looked up from germline, CDR1 is LGHNA and CDR2 is YNFKEQ. This CDR3 comprises 17 residues. Unmatched junction bases numbered 11, after V lost 0 bases and J lost 9 bases.

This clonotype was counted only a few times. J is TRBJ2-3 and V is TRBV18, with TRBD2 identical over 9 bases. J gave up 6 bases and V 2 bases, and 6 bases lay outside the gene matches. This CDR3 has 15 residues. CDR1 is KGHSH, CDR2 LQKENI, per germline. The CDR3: CASSPAGGPGDTQYF. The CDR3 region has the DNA TGTGCCAGCTCACCAGCGGGGGGGCCAGGGGATACGCAGTATTTT.

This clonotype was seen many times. CDR3 in amino acids: CASSTSGTNAYNEQFF. The CDR3 DNA sequence: TGTGCCAGCAGCACAAGTGGGACAAACGCCTACAATGAGCAGTTCTTC. The chain combines TRBV7-2 with TRBJ2-1; possibly TRBD1 for D (6 bases). The CDR3 runs to 16 residues. Looked up from germline, CDR1 is SGHTA and CDR2 is FQGNSA. The V and J ends lost 5 bases and 2 bases respectively, with 16 bases between them.

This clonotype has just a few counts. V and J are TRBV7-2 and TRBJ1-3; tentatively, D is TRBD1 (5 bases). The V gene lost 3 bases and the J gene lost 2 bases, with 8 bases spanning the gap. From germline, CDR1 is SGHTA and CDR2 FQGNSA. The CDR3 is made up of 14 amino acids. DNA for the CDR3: TGTGCCAGCAGCTTCGGGGGGACTGGAAACACCATATATTTT. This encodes CASSFGGTGNTIYF.

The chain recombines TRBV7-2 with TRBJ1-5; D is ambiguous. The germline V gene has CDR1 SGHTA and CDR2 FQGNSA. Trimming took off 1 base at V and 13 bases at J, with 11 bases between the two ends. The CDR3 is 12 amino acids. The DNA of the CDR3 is TGTGCCAGCAGCTTAGGGGCAGAGGCTCAGCATTTT. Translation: CASSLGAEAQHF.

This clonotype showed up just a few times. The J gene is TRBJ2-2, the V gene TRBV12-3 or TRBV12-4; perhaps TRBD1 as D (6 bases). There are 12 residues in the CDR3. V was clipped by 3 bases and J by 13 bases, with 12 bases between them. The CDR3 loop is CASSLTGRGLFF. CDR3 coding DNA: TGTGCCAGCAGTTTGACAGGCAGGGGGCTGTTTTTT.

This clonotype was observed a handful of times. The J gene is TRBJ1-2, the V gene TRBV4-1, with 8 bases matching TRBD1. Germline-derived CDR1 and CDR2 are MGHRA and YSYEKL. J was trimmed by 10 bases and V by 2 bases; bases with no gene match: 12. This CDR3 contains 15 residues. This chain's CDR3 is CASSQKTGAGNYYTF. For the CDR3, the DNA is TGCGCCAGCAGCCAAAAGACAGGGGCAGGGAACTACTACACCTTC.

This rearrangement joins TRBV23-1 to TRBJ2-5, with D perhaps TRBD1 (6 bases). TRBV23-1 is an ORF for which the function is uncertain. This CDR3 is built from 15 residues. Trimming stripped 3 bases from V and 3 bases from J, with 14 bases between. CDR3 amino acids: CASSHTGFFEETQYF. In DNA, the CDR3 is TGCGCCAGCAGTCACACAGGGTTTTTCGAAGAGACCCAGTACTTC.

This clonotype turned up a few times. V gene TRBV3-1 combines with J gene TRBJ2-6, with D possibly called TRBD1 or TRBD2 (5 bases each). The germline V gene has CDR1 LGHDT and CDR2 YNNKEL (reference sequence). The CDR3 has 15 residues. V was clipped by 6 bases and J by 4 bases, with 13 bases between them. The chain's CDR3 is CASSLGGDGANVLTF. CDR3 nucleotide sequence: TGTGCCAGCAGTCTTGGGGGTGACGGGGCCAACGTCCTGACTTTC.

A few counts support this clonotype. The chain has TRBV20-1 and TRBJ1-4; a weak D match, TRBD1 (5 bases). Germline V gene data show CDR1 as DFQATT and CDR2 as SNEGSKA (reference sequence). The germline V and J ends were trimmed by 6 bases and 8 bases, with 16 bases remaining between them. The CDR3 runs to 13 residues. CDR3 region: CSAPDRWEEKLFF. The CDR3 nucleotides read TGCAGTGCCCCAGACAGATGGGAAGAAAAACTGTTTTTT.

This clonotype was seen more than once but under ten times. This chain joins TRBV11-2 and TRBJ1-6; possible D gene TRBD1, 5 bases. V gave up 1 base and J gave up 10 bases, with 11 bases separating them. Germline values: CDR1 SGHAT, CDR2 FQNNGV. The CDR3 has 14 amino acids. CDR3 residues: CASSLVGVRSPLHF. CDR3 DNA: TGTGCCAGCAGCTTAGTGGGGGTACGGTCACCCCTCCACTTT.

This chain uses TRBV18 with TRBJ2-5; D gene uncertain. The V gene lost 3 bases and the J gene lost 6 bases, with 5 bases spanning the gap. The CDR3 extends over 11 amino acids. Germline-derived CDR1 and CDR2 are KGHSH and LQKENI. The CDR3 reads CASSPSQTQYF. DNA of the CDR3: TGTGCCAGCTCACCCTCCCAGACCCAGTACTTC.

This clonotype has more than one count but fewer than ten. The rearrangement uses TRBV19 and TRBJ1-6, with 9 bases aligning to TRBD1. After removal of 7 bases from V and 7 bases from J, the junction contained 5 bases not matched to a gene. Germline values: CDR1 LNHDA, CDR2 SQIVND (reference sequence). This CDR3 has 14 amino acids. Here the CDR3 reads CASNGDRENSPLHF. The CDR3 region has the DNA TGTGCCAGTAACGGGGACAGGGAGAATTCACCCCTCCACTTT.